This T cell receptor (beta chain) was sequenced for a study of T cells in Graves' hyperthyroidism and ophthalmopathy. Amplification yielded TCR beta CDR3 regions, with RNA transcripts as the source. HTBI primers were the set used in a first-round RT-PCR of the TCR CDR3. TCRdb re-called the multiplex PCR reads with MiXCR, one entry per CDR3 protein. The sample yields around 300,000 distinct CDR3 sequences, roughly 13% seen once. Per germline, CDR1 SGHRS and CDR2 YFSETQ. Germline trimming cut 4 bases from V and 3 bases from J; bases unmatched to any gene: 6. The CDR3 is 15 residues long. This clonotype appeared many times.

The sequenced material came from blood. The genes are TRBV5-1 and TRBJ1-5, with 8 bases fitting TRBD1. This sequence originates from a woman aged 40 to 55 with Graves' hyperthyroidism. The CDR3 here is CASSPQGADNQPQHF. Written as DNA, the CDR3 is TGCGCCAGCAGCCCCCAGGGGGCGGACAATCAGCCCCAGCATTTT.